This TCR beta chain was obtained from a study of Graves' ophthalmopathy and Graves' hyperthyroidism (dated by TCRdb to the late 2010s). About the investigation overall: Peripheral blood was collected at initial diagnosis, before any treatment. TCR beta repertoire signatures were used to distinguish Graves' ophthalmopathy from Graves' hyperthyroidism and to predict progression to ophthalmopathy. Once sampling was done, hyperthyroidism patients were given methimazole at a starting dose of 30 mg daily, while ophthalmopathy patients were given high-dose intravenous methylprednisolone. In five to seven hyperthyroidism patients, the T-cell repertoire of thyroid tissue was compared with the T-cell repertoire of blood. An independent validation cohort was composed of 18 to 20 hyperthyroidism patients and 15 to 17 patients who later progressed from hyperthyroidism to ophthalmopathy. To explore V-J signatures distinguishing ophthalmopathy from hyperthyroidism, a discovery set of about a hundred patients (roughly 45 ophthalmopathy, 57 stable hyperthyroidism) was enrolled. In total, approximately 130 blood samples were TCR-sequenced: approximately 40 ophthalmopathy, some 75 hyperthyroidism and approximately 17 hyperthyroidism-to-ophthalmopathy patients. Here is what the overall study found, with its caveats: In validation, the model predicted ophthalmopathy progression with about 71% sensitivity and less than 80% specificity; eleven to twelve predicted patients were CT-confirmed with GO in a median of about 6.2 months. No statistical method was used to set the sample size in advance, and the investigators knew which group each participant was assigned to. The 13-signature model separated ophthalmopathy from stable hyperthyroidism with approximately 90% sensitivity and approximately 83% specificity in cross-validation, and 80%/75% in the test set. Most of the expanded thyroid clonotypes with a frequency above 0.001 were also detected in blood, and it was suggested that the thyroid immune response may be reflected by blood repertoires.

In regard to this clonotype: The antigen it binds to is not known. No base quality information exists; no much larger clone differs at one position.

For repertoire sequencing, the TCR beta CDR3 regions were amplified from RNA transcripts. The first round was an RT-PCR using HTBI primers with the Qiagen OneStep RT-PCR kit, and this first round was followed by a second-round multiplex PCR, then size selection and purification. Sequencing of the libraries was carried out on an Illumina HiSeq2000 in paired-end mode with 100 bp reads. For the original study's pipeline: Reads were processed with SOAPnuke, discarding reads with adapters, uncalled bases, mean Phred below 15, or no exact constant-primer or identifier match. COPE v1.2.5 was used to merge high-quality paired reads. Clonotypes were defined as unique nucleotide sequences and were aligned to IMGT TRB V, D and J references using MiTCR v1.1. Only V-J combinations with frequency above 0.0001 were analysed, covering around 99% of repertoires. For each V-J combination, a TCR clonal expansion and chaos score was defined as F50 clonal expansion divided by the chaos observed in the TCRdist matrix. Features were reduced by Welch's t-statistics and random forest to 10 to 15 V-J combinations, which fed a naive Bayes classifier. The similarity between thyroid and blood repertoires was quantified using the Morisita-Horn index. TCRdb took the public reads, trimmed them with fastp at Q25, ran MiXCR for clone calling and kept in-frame beta chains. One record per CDR3 amino acid sequence lists the most common genes and DNA. TCRdb, rather than the study authors, made the V and J calls. The sample table lists around 600,000 distinct CDR3 sequences, more than 40% of them with a count of one. The ten largest clones represent more than 2.5% of the sample.

Patients with ophthalmopathy had moderately to severely active disease, with a Clinical Activity Score of 3 or more, a NOSPECS grade of 4 or more, and a disease duration of less than 3 months. Patients with other autoimmune diseases, uncontrolled infections, pregnancy or lactation were excluded from the study. Diagnosis relied on clinical symptoms, serum thyroxine, TRAb, thyroid ultrasound and orbital computed tomography. PBMCs were isolated from 10 ml of fresh peripheral blood by Ficoll-Paque density gradient centrifugation. Trizol reagent was used to extract the total RNA, and its quality was then checked on an Agilent 2100 Bioanalyzer. CDR1 and CDR2 are read off the germline V gene as MNHEY and SVGAGI. Inclusive of the bounding cysteine and phenylalanine, the CDR3 is 18 residues long. Only the CDR3 part of the read is kept: 54 bases, read in frame from the first base. V lost 5 bases and J lost 4 bases; the stretch between them is 26 bases long.

The rearranged segments are TRBV6-5 and TRBJ1-1; the best D guess is TRBD1, with 5 bases matching. This clonotype originated in an adult man with Graves' ophthalmopathy. The sample taken for sequencing was peripheral blood. The bases are TGTGCCAGCAGTGAAGAAGGTTCCGGGGGTATATGGGGCACTGAAGCTTTCTTT. Its protein product is CASSEEGSGGIWGTEAFF.